The present T cell receptor (beta chain) was sequenced within a study of blood T cell repertoires in COVID-19. The CDR3 totals 16 residues. V shed 3 bases and J shed 3 bases, with 16 bases lying between them. Germline V gives CDR1 LGHDT, CDR2 YNNKEL (reference sequence). Assay: immunoSEQ multiplex PCR; the TCRdb copy retains only in-frame clones and omits some. The data contain fewer than 110,000 clones, 91% of them seen just once; the ten biggest clones take up 15% to 20%. The genes are TRBV3-1 (or the pseudogene TRBV3-2) and TRBJ2-3, with D perhaps TRBD2 (5 bases). The source is a man aged 45-65 years with acute or convalescent COVID-19. Material: peripheral blood. Written as DNA, the CDR3 is TGTGCCAGCAGCCAGCGGCGCGGGCTACTTACAGATACGCAGTATTTT. It yields the protein CASSQRRGLLTDTQYF.